This entry concerns a single TCR beta chain. The antigen remains undetermined. In the PCR, 60 Vbeta and 13 Jbeta primers were used. The method was immunoSEQ multiplex PCR; TCRdb's version includes in-frame clones alone and lacks a portion of them. The sample includes tens of thousands of clones, 65% to 70% of them seen just once. The record originates from a study of cytomegalovirus exposure and HLA in healthy donors. Study in general: Of over 300 genotyped donors, more than 70% clustered with self-reported Caucasian donors.

Study-level findings and limits: The authors enumerated some 170 TCR beta chains as linked to cytomegalovirus. HLA-A and HLA-B allele assignments for most subjects were reportedly predicted accurately using TCR beta sequences. Apart from CMV serostatus, no immune exposure information was available.

V lost 5 bases, J lost 10 bases, and 5 bases stayed unmatched. This CDR3 contains 11 residues. The germline V gene has CDR1 SQVTM and CDR2 ANQGSEA. The chain has TRBV29-1 and TRBJ2-1; 7 nucleotides align to TRBD2. The material sequenced was PBMCs. This TCR came from a man aged 35 to 55 in good health and CMV-seropositive. The CDR3 sequence: CSVSRDYEQFF. CDR3 sequence (DNA): TGCAGCGTTTCCCGGGACTACGAGCAGTTCTTC.